This T cell receptor (beta chain) emerged from a study of blood T cells in healthy people across ages. Overall study findings and caveats: With naive T cell percentage, TCR beta diversity showed a strong correlation.

CDR3 size: 13 residues. V was pared by 0 bases and J by 7 bases, with 8 bases between. Looked up from germline, CDR1 is SGHVS and CDR2 is FNYEAQ. Comment on this clonotype: The antigen remains unidentified.

It was with a sample-barcoded 5' primer and a J-beta primer mix that a second PCR of roughly 7 to 11 cycles was run. TCRdb processed the 5' RACE reads anew with MiXCR; each CDR3 protein has one entry. The sample lists under 950,000 distinct CDR3 sequences, approximately 21% occurring once. The TCR comes from a man between 65 and 79 years old in good health. The rearrangement joins TRBV7-6 to TRBJ2-3, with D possibly being TRBD2 (6 bases). Sequencing used blood. CDR3 coding DNA: TGTGCCAGCAGCTTAGCGGCGGGGTATACGCAGTATTTT. Protein: CASSLAAGYTQYF.